This T cell receptor beta chain was sequenced in a study of shared clonotypes between healthy human individuals. For the study at large: Contributing individuals were two females and a few males aged 18 to 49. Per donor, three plates held CD4 naive cells, three held CD4 memory, two held CD8 naive and one held CD8 memory.

Genomic DNA belonging to each subset was distributed in equal measure over several immunoSEQ plates. TCRdb keeps only in-frame clones here, not all; method: immunoSEQ multiplex PCR. The sample comprises about 2.5 million clones, about nine tenths of which are singletons, and more than 0.35% rests with the top ten. The CDR3 has 15 amino acids. From germline, CDR1 is LNHDA and CDR2 SQIVND (reference sequence). For this clone: Its antigen is unidentified. The junction departs from the called germline gene at one end, perhaps through a read error.

Whole-study results and caveats: The donor pool, a small one, limited the genetic and exposure-history diversity represented.

The rearrangement uses TRBV19 and TRBJ1-2; 10 nucleotides align to TRBD1. The clonotype comes from a man in his late teens or twenties in good health. Some clones in this sample may be carry-over from other donors' samples. Material: naive CD4+ T cells from PBMCs. Subset meaning: CD45RA+ positively selected. The DNA of the CDR3 is TGTGCCAGTAGTGCCAGGGACAGGGGTTCCGGGTTCCCCATCTTC. Translated: CASSARDRGSGFPIF.